Below are 3 T cell receptor beta chains sequenced from a single sample in a study of cytomegalovirus exposure and HLA in healthy donors. With 60 Vbeta and 13 Jbeta primers, the PCR was carried out. TCRdb's copy holds only in-frame clones and misses some; the assay was immunoSEQ multiplex PCR. The sample records roughly 120,000 clones, more than 80% being singletons. Material for sequencing was PBMCs. The receptors originated from a man aged 30-40 years in good health and CMV-seronegative.

This clone appeared a few times. V and J are TRBV28 and TRBJ2-7, with TRBD1 matching over 9 bases. CDR3 length: 16 residues. Germline assignment: CDR1 MDHEN and CDR2 SYDVKM. V was pared by 2 bases and J by 3 bases, with 8 bases of the junction left unmatched. The CDR3 DNA follows: TGTGCCAGCAGTTTAATAGGGACAGGGAAAGACTACGAGCAGTACTTC. Its translation is CASSLIGTGKDYEQYF.

This clone was counted only a few times. The chain couples TRBV19 to TRBJ2-1; D possibly corresponds to TRBD1 (5 bases). Trimming left V 6 bases short and J 0 bases short, with 12 bases between. CDR3 length equals 15 residues. Per germline, CDR1 LNHDA and CDR2 SQIVND (reference sequence). In DNA form, the CDR3 reads TGTGCCAGTAGGGACATAGCCAGCTCCTACAATGAGCAGTTCTTC. This codes for CASRDIASSYNEQFF.

This clone was seen more than once but under ten times. The rearrangement uses TRBV10-3 and TRBJ1-1, with TRBD1 matching over 9 bases. CDR3 length: 15 residues. Germline trimming cut 2 bases from V and 5 bases from J; bases unmatched to any gene: 6. Per germline, CDR1 ENHRY and CDR2 SYGVKD. CDR3 amino acids: CAISEPTGGKTEAFF. As DNA, the CDR3 is TGTGCCATCAGTGAGCCGACAGGGGGAAAGACTGAAGCTTTCTTT.